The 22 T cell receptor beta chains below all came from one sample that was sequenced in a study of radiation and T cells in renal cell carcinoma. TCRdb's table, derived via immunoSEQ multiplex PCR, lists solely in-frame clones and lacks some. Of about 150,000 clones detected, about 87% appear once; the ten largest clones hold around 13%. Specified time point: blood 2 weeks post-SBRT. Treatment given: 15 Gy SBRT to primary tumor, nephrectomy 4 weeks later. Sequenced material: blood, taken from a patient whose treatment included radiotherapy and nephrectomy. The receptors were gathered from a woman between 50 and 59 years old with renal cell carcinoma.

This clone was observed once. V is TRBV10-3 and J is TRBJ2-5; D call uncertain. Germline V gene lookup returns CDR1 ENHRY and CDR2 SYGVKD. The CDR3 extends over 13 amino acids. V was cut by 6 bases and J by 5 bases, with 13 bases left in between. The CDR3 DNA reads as TGTGCCATCAGCCCCGCGTGGGGTGAGACCCAGTACTTC. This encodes CAISPAWGETQYF.

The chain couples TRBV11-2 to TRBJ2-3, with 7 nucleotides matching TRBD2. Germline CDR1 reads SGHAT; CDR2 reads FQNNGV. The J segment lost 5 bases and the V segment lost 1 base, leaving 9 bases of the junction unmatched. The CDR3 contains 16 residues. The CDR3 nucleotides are TGTGCCAGCAGCTTAGTAAAGGGACTAACACTAGATACGCAGTATTTT. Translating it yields CASSLVKGLTLDTQYF.

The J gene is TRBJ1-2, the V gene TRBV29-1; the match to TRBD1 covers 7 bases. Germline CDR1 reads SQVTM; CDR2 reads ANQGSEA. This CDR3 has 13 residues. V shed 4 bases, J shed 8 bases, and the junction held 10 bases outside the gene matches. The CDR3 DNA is TGCAGCGTTGTCGCCAGGGGGGGCTTGGGCTACACCTTC. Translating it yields CSVVARGGLGYTF.

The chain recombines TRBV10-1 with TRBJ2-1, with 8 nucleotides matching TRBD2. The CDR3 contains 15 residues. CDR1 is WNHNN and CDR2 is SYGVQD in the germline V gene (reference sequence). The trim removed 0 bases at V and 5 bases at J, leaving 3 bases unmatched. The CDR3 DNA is TGCGCCAGCAGTGAGTCTCGGGAGGGGAACAATGAGCAGTTCTTC. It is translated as CASSESREGNNEQFF.

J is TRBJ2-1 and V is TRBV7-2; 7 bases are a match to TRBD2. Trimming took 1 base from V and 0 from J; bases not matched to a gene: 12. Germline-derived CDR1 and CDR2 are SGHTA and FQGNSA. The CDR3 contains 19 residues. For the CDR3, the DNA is TGTGCCAGCAGCTTAGATACGCGGGGGAGACGCAGCTCCTACAATGAGCAGTTCTTC. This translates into CASSLDTRGRRSSYNEQFF.

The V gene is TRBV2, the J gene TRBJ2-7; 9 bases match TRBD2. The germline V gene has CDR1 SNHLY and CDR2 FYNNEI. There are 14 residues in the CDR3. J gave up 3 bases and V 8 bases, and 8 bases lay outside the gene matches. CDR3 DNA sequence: TGTGCCAGCTCCTGGGGCGGGGGGGACTACGAGCAGTACTTC. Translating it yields CASSWGGGDYEQYF.

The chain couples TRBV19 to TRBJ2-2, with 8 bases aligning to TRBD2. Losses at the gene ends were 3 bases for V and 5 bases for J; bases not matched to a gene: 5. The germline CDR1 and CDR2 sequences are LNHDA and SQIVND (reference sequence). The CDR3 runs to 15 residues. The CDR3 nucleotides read TGTGCCAGTAGTATTGGCGGGGGGCGAACCGGGGAGCTGTTTTTT. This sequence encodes CASSIGGGRTGELFF.

CDR3 nucleotides: TGTGCCTGGCACCCCGGGACAGGGGGCCATCAGCCCCAGCATTTT. Translated: CAWHPGTGGHQPQHF. This rearrangement joins TRBV30 to TRBJ1-5; 12 bases agree with TRBD1. The CDR3 loop spans 15 amino acids. The V segment lost 5 bases and the J segment 5 bases; nucleotides outside the gene matches: 7. Per germline, CDR1 GTSNPN and CDR2 SVGIG (reference sequence).

The CDR3 protein is CASSPVQGTNTEAFF. The CDR3 region has the DNA TGTGCCAGCTCACCGGTGCAGGGGACGAACACTGAAGCTTTCTTT. The V and J genes are TRBV18 and TRBJ1-1; possible D gene TRBD1, 6 bases. This CDR3 has 15 residues. Trimming pared 3 bases from V and 1 base from J, leaving 12 bases between. The germline CDR1 and CDR2 sequences are KGHSH and LQKENI.

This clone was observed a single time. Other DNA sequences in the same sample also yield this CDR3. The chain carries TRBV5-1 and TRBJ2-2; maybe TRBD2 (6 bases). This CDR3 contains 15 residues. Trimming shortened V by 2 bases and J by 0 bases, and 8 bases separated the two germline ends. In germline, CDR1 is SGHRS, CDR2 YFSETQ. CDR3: CASSFGSSNTGELFF. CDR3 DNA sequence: TGCGCCAGCAGCTTCGGGAGTTCGAACACCGGGGAGCTGTTTTTT.

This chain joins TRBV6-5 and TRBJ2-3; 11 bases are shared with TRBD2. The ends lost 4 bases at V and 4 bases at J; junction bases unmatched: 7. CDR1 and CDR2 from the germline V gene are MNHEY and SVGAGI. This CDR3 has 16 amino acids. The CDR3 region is CASSSLAGVAADTQYF. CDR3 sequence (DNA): TGTGCCAGCAGTTCACTAGCGGGGGTCGCTGCAGATACGCAGTATTTT.

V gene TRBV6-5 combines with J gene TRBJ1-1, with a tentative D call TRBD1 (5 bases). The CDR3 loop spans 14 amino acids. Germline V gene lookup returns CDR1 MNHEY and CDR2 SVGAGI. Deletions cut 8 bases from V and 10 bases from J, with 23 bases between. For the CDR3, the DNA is TGTGCCAGCTCTCGGGAGGGAGGGGCAAAAGCAGCTTTCTTT. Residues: CASSREGGAKAAFF.

The CDR3 loop is CAISESTSGSGQETQYF. In DNA form, the CDR3 reads TGTGCCATCAGTGAGTCGACATCGGGGAGTGGACAAGAGACCCAGTACTTC. J is TRBJ2-5 and V is TRBV10-3; the D gene is possibly TRBD2 (5 bases). Germline lookup yields CDR1 ENHRY and CDR2 SYGVKD. This CDR3 contains 17 residues. The ends were cut back, 0 bases at V and 2 bases at J, with 16 bases in the middle.

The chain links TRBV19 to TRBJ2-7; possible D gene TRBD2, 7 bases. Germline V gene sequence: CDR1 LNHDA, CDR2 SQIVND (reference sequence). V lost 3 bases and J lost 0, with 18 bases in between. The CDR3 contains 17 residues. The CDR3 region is CASSMGALAGSSYEQYF. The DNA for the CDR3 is TGTGCCAGTAGTATGGGGGCTTTAGCGGGCAGCTCCTACGAGCAGTACTTC.

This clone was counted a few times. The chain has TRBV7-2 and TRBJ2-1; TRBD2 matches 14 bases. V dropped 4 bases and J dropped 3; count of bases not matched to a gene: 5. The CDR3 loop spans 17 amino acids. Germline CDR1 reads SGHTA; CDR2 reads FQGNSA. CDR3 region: CASSSLGTSGGYNEQFF. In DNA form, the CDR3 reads TGTGCCAGCAGCTCCCTGGGGACTAGCGGGGGCTACAATGAGCAGTTCTTC.

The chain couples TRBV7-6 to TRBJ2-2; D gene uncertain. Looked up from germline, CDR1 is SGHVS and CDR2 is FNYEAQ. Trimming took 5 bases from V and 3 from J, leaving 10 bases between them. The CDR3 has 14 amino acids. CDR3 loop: CASSLRIDTGELFF. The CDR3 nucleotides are TGTGCCAGCAGCCTCCGGATTGACACCGGGGAGCTGTTTTTT.

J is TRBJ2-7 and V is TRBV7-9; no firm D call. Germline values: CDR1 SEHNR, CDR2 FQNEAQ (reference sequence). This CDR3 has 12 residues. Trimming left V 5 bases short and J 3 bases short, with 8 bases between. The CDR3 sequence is CASSQLNYEQYF. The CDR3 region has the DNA TGTGCCAGCAGCCAGCTAAACTACGAGCAGTACTTC.

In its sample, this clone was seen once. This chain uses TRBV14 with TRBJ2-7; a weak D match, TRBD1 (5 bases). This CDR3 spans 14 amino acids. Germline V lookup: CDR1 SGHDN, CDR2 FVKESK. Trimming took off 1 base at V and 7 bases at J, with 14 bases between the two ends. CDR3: CASSQAPGFREQYF. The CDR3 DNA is TGTGCCAGCAGCCAAGCCCCAGGGTTTAGGGAGCAGTACTTC.

The CDR3 loop reads CASSLAGSGWNSPLHF. As DNA, the CDR3 is TGCGCCAGCAGCTTGGCGGGGTCCGGATGGAATTCACCCCTCCACTTT. J is TRBJ1-6 and V is TRBV5-1; D remains ambiguous. Trimming stripped 0 bases from V and 7 bases from J, with 14 bases between. Looked up from germline, CDR1 is SGHRS and CDR2 is YFSETQ. This CDR3 contains 16 residues.

CDR3 bases: TGTGCCAGCAGCTTAGATCGAGTGACAGGGGGAAACACCATATATTTT. Protein product: CASSLDRVTGGNTIYF. The chain carries TRBV11-2 and TRBJ1-3, with 7 bases matching TRBD1. Germline V gives CDR1 SGHAT, CDR2 FQNNGV. Losses at the gene ends were 0 bases for V and 4 bases for J; bases not matched to a gene: 6. This CDR3 region has 16 residues. The full variable domain, with the rest looked up from reference TRBV11-2 and TRBJ1-3, is EAGVAQSPRYKIIEKRQSVAFWCNPISGHATLYWYQQILGQGPKLLIQFQNNGVVDDSQLPKDRFSAERLKGVDSTLKIQPAKLEDSAVYLCASSLDRVTGGNTIYFGEGSWLTVV.

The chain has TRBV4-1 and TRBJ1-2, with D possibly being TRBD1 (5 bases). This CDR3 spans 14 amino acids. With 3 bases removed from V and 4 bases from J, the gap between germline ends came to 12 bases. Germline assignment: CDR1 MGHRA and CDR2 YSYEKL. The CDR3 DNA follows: TGCGCCAGCAGCCAGGAACAGGTTTTCTATGGCTACACCTTC. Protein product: CASSQEQVFYGYTF.

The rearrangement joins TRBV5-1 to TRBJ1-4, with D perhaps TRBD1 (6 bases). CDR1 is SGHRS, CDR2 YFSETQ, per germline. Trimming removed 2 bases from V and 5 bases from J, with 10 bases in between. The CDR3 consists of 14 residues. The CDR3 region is CASSLGGGNEKLFF. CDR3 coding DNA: TGCGCCAGCAGCTTAGGGGGAGGCAATGAAAAACTGTTTTTT.